This T cell receptor (beta chain) came from a study of identical twins. Findings and limits, study-wide: Zero-insertion analyses might be partly confounded by invariant T cells like MAIT and iNKT.

This clonotype was seen only a few times. Its target is not known. The authors used template switching to add a universal primer site and gave cDNA unique molecular identifiers. TCRdb redid the calling of the 5' RACE reads with MiXCR, one entry per CDR3 protein. The sample includes 1.5 million to 2 million distinct CDR3 sequences, about 30% seen only once; the top ten take about 0.25%. With 0 bases removed from V and 6 bases from J, the gap between germline ends came to 7 bases. Germline lookup yields CDR1 DFQATT and CDR2 SNEGSKA (reference sequence). There are 12 residues in the CDR3. The TCR originated in a newborn girl in good health. Sequences were obtained from cord blood. The chain carries TRBV20-1 and TRBJ2-3; maybe TRBD2 (5 bases). The CDR3 protein is CSARERGDTQYF. The CDR3 coding sequence is TGCAGTGCTAGAGAGCGCGGGGATACGCAGTATTTT.